The text below deals with one T cell receptor (beta chain). Its antigen is unidentified. V was pared by 0 bases and J by 3 bases, with 11 bases between. The CDR3 totals 15 residues. Per germline, CDR1 LGHNA and CDR2 YNFKEQ. The data belong to a study of cytomegalovirus exposure and HLA in healthy donors. Broader study findings: What was likely a sequencing artifact was a cluster of highly shared sequence variants.

60 Vbeta and 13 Jbeta primers were used in PCR. Clones were read by immunoSEQ multiplex PCR, and TCRdb kept only the in-frame ones, dropping some. The table lists 150,000 to 200,000 clones, roughly 85% of them singletons. The chain recombines TRBV4-2 with TRBJ2-5, with D possibly being TRBD2 (6 bases). The receptor's source is a boy aged 2-15 years in good health and CMV-seronegative. Specimen: PBMCs. This chain's CDR3 is CASSQEGTGKETQYF. DNA for the CDR3: TGTGCCAGCAGCCAAGAAGGGACTGGGAAAGAGACCCAGTACTTC.